Below, 12 T cell receptor beta chains from the same sample are listed, as sequenced in a study of T cell responses to AZD1222 COVID-19 vaccine. Profiling relied on immunoSEQ multiplex PCR, and the TCRdb table lists in-frame clones only, not all of them. The table lists roughly 160,000 clones, around 87% of them singletons. The sample here was peripheral blood, taken 28 days after the second AZD1222 dose. The source is an adult who received the AZD1222 COVID-19 vaccine.

The chain uses TRBV19 and TRBJ1-1; D is uncertain. In germline, CDR1 is LNHDA, CDR2 SQIVND (reference sequence). The CDR3 consists of 15 residues. V was trimmed by 1 base and J by 1 base, leaving 10 bases between them. CDR3: CASSIVASRNTEAFF. CDR3 coding DNA: TGTGCCAGTAGTATAGTAGCGTCGCGGAACACTGAAGCTTTCTTT.

V is TRBV5-4 and J is TRBJ1-5, with D possibly being TRBD1 (5 bases). CDR1 is SGHNT and CDR2 is YYREEE in the germline V gene (reference sequence). Trimming pared 0 bases from V and 3 bases from J, leaving 7 bases between. The CDR3 length is 14 residues. The CDR3 loop is CASSLAGFNQPQHF. CDR3 DNA: TGTGCCAGCAGCTTGGCAGGGTTCAATCAGCCCCAGCATTTT.

CDR3 sequence: CASSQDYWGEAFF. The CDR3 DNA is TGTGCCAGCAGCCAAGATTATTGGGGTGAAGCTTTCTTT. This chain links TRBV14 with TRBJ1-1; D remains ambiguous. Germline V gene data show CDR1 as SGHDN and CDR2 as FVKESK. This CDR3 region has 13 residues. The V and J ends lost 0 bases and 7 bases respectively, with 9 bases between them.

The chain uses TRBV11-3 and TRBJ2-1, with D hard to call. Germline CDR1 and CDR2: SGHNT and YENEEA. This CDR3 is built from 13 residues. The V end was cut by 0 bases, the J end by 7 bases, with 7 bases between. CDR3 loop: CASSLDYPNEQFF. For the CDR3, the DNA is TGTGCCAGCAGCTTAGATTACCCGAATGAGCAGTTCTTC.

In DNA form, the CDR3 reads TGTGCCAGCAGCTCACAGCTGGCAGGGGGATCACCCCTCCACTTT. This gives the protein CASSSQLAGGSPLHF. The chain employs TRBV9 and TRBJ1-6, with 7 nucleotides matching TRBD1. CDR3 size: 15 residues. CDR1 is SGDLS, CDR2 YYNGEE, per germline. The V and J ends lost 4 bases and 10 bases, in that order; junction bases with no gene match: 11.

The rearrangement links TRBV7-2 to TRBJ2-7; D is unresolved. Trimming left V 3 bases short and J 1 base short, with 10 bases between. Germline V lookup: CDR1 SGHTA, CDR2 FQGNSA. The CDR3 contains 14 residues. The CDR3: CASSFLIKSYEQYF. The CDR3 region has the DNA TGTGCCAGCAGCTTTTTGATAAAATCCTACGAGCAGTACTTC.

This chain joins TRBV7-9 and TRBJ1-4; TRBD1 matches at 8 bases. With 1 base clipped from V and 6 bases from J, the junction kept 1 base outside the gene matches. Germline V gene data show CDR1 as SEHNR and CDR2 as FQNEAQ (reference sequence). The CDR3 runs 14 residues. The CDR3: CASSLGTGYEKLFF. The CDR3, as DNA: TGTGCCAGCAGCTTAGGGACAGGGTATGAAAAACTGTTTTTT.

The rearrangement links TRBV5-6 to TRBJ2-7, with 7 bases lining up with TRBD2. The CDR3 is made up of 13 amino acids. The V gene end was trimmed by 4 bases and the J gene end by 5 bases; junction bases not matched to a gene: 6. Per germline, CDR1 SGHDT and CDR2 YYEEEE. CDR3: CASSRQAGDEQYF. CDR3 DNA: TGTGCCAGCAGCCGCCAGGCGGGGGACGAGCAGTACTTC.

Notes on this clone: Additional DNA sequences in this sample encode the identical CDR3. The chain has TRBV7-2 and TRBJ1-6; no definite D call. The CDR3 is 14 amino acids. Looked up from germline, CDR1 is SGHTA and CDR2 is FQGNSA. V lost 5 bases and J lost 0, with 5 bases in between. The CDR3 reads CASSPSSYNSPLHF. The CDR3 DNA follows: TGTGCCAGCAGCCCAAGCTCCTATAATTCACCCCTCCACTTT.

The chain uses TRBV2 and TRBJ1-3; D remains unclear. Trimming left V 2 bases short and J 0 bases short, with 2 bases between. The CDR3 is 13 amino acids. Germline loops: CDR1 SNHLY, CDR2 FYNNEI. CDR3 sequence: CASSENSGNTIYF. The CDR3 DNA is TGTGCCAGCAGTGAAAACTCTGGAAACACCATATATTTT.

The J gene is TRBJ2-7, the V gene TRBV7-2; maybe TRBD1 (6 bases). The CDR3 loop spans 15 amino acids. Germline-derived CDR1 and CDR2 are SGHTA and FQGNSA. Trimming took 0 bases from V and 5 from J, leaving 14 bases between them. CDR3 residues: CASSLAPIGGNEQYF. Here the CDR3 DNA reads TGTGCCAGCAGCTTAGCTCCGATTGGGGGCAACGAGCAGTACTTC.

V usage is TRBV2 and J usage is TRBJ2-3; 9 bases are a match to TRBD1. CDR3 length: 16 amino acids. Germline trimming cut 3 bases from V and 3 bases from J; bases unmatched to any gene: 7. Germline V gene sequence: CDR1 SNHLY, CDR2 FYNNEI. In DNA form, the CDR3 reads TGTGCCAGCAGTGAGCGCGGGACAGGGAGAACAGATACGCAGTATTTT. It codes for CASSERGTGRTDTQYF.